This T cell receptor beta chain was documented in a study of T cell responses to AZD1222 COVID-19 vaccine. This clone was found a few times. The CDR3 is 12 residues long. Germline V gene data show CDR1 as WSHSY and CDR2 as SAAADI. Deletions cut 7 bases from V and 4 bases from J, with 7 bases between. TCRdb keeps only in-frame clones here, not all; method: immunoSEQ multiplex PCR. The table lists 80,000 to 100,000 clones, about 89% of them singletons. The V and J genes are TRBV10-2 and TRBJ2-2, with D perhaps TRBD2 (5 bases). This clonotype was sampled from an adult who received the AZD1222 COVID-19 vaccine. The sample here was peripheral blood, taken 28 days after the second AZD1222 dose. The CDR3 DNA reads TGCGCCAGCACGGGGTTCACCGGGGAGCTGTTTTTT. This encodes CASTGFTGELFF.